These 27 T cell receptor beta chains came from one sample sequenced in a study of blood T cells in healthy people across ages. Combining a sample-barcoded 5' primer with a J-beta primer mix, a second PCR ran for roughly 6 to 12 cycles. MiXCR was run by TCRdb on the 5' RACE reads, yielding one entry per CDR3 protein. The data show 1.2 million to 1.5 million distinct CDR3 sequences, with around 42% seen just once and approximately 7.9% held by the top ten. The sequenced material came from blood. These receptors were taken from a woman younger than 35 in good health.

The rearrangement links TRBV28 to TRBJ1-1, with D hard to call. The CDR3 extends over 14 amino acids. The V end was cut by 11 bases, the J end by 0 bases, with 16 bases between. The V gene's germline CDR1 is MDHEN and CDR2 SYDVKM. The CDR3 loop is CAGGSTTMNTEAFF. The CDR3 region has the DNA TGTGCCGGAGGAAGTACCACCATGAACACTGAAGCTTTCTTT.

Worth noting for this clonotype: At one end the junction does not follow the germline gene, possibly because of a read error. This chain connects TRBV3-1 to TRBJ2-1; 12 bases are a match to TRBD2. CDR1 LGHDT and CDR2 YNNKEL come from the germline V gene (reference sequence). The CDR3 consists of 17 residues. The CDR3 is CASSQILAGGSYNEQFF. The CDR3 bases are TGTGCCAGCAGCCAAATCCTAGCGGGGGGGTCCTATAATGAGCAGTTCTTC.

This clonotype was detected a few times. The chain joins TRBV20-1 to TRBJ2-7, with 8 nucleotides matching TRBD2. The CDR3 consists of 14 residues. Germline assignment: CDR1 DFQATT and CDR2 SNEGSKA (reference sequence). J gave up 2 bases and V 3 bases, and 6 bases lay outside the gene matches. In nucleotides, the CDR3 is TGCAGTGCTAGTATCACTAGCGGACCCTACGAGCAGTACTTC. As protein: CSASITSGPYEQYF.

A note on this clonotype: Germline and junction disagree at one end, which may indicate a read error. The J gene is TRBJ2-1, the V gene TRBV7-3; 11 nucleotides align to TRBD2. CDR1 and CDR2 from the germline V gene are SGHTA and FQGTGA. The CDR3 has 15 residues. CDR3 sequence (DNA): TGTGCCAGCAGCCTACTAGCGGGGGCCTACAAGGAGCAGTTCTTC. It specifies CASSLLAGAYKEQFF.

The gene calls are TRBV29-1 and TRBJ2-1; D ambiguous. The V end lost 4 bases, the J end lost 13 bases, and 11 bases lay between the germline ends. The CDR3 runs 10 residues. Germline values: CDR1 SQVTM, CDR2 ANQGSEA. DNA of the CDR3: TGCAGCGTTGGGAGCGCTCCCCAGTTCTTC. It translates to CSVGSAPQFF.

This clonotype was recorded a few times. The chain employs TRBV27 and TRBJ2-1; weak D call: TRBD2 (6 bases). Germline V gene sequence: CDR1 MNHEY, CDR2 SMNVEV (reference sequence). V lost 3 bases to trimming and J lost 8 bases, with 17 bases between them. The CDR3 loop spans 15 amino acids. The CDR3 DNA follows: TGTGCCAGCAGTTTCTCGGGGGAACTATATTATGAGCAGTTCTTC. It translates to CASSFSGELYYEQFF.

The CDR3, as DNA: TGTGCCAGCAGCCCCCGGACAACCTACAATGAGCAGTTCTTC. Translation gives CASSPRTTYNEQFF. The rearrangement uses TRBV3-1 and TRBJ2-1, with D possibly being TRBD1 (5 bases). Germline CDR1 and CDR2: LGHDT and YNNKEL (reference sequence). V was shortened by 4 bases and J by 2 bases, with 9 bases between the two germline ends. The length of the CDR3 is 14 residues.

This clonotype has only a few counts. The CDR3 is CASSQTGRRLYEQYF. DNA of the CDR3: TGCGCCAGCAGCCAAACGGGGCGGCGACTCTACGAGCAGTACTTC. The chain joins TRBV4-1 to TRBJ2-7; either TRBD1 or TRBD2 may fit D (5 bases each). The CDR3 spans 15 residues. Trimming took 2 bases from V and 3 from J, leaving 14 bases between them. Germline V CDR1 and CDR2: MGHRA, YSYEKL.

This rearrangement joins TRBV6-2 or TRBV6-3 to TRBJ2-3; 10 bases line up with TRBD2. The V segment lost 5 bases and the J segment 6 bases; nucleotides outside the gene matches: 11. The CDR3 spans 16 residues. Germline values: CDR1 MNHEY, CDR2 SVGEGT. CDR3 amino acids: CASSRNSGRAGDTQYF. The CDR3 DNA reads as TGTGCCAGCAGTCGAAACAGCGGGAGGGCAGGGGATACGCAGTATTTT.

Concerning this clonotype: One end of the junction fails to match germline, which may point to a read error. The rearrangement links TRBV12-3 or TRBV12-4 to TRBJ2-3; D may correspond to TRBD1 or TRBD2 (5 bases each). There are 15 residues in the CDR3. CDR3 in DNA: TGTGCCAGTAGTTTTGGAAGAGTGGGGGCAGATACGCAGTATTTT. This sequence encodes CASSFGRVGADTQYF.

This clonotype was seen only a few times. The chain has TRBV2 and TRBJ2-1, with D perhaps matching TRBD1 (6 bases). V lost 6 bases and J lost 9, with 12 bases in between. Germline-derived CDR1 and CDR2 are SNHLY and FYNNEI. There are 12 residues in the CDR3. The CDR3 loop is CASSVGGSEQFF. As DNA, the CDR3 is TGTGCCAGCAGCGTAGGGGGATCTGAGCAGTTCTTC. The whole variable domain, remainder taken from reference TRBV2 and TRBJ2-1, is EPEVTQTPSHQVTQMGQEVILRCVPISNHLYFYWYRQILGQKVEFLVSFYNNEISEKSEIFDDQFSVERPDGSNFTLKIRSTKLEDSAMYFCASSVGGSEQFFGPGTRLTVL.

The gene calls are TRBV2 and TRBJ1-2, with D hard to call. Per germline, CDR1 SNHLY and CDR2 FYNNEI. V was clipped by 6 bases and J by 1 base, with 15 bases between them. The CDR3 length is 15 residues. The CDR3 spells CASRGRQEVNYGYTF. Here the CDR3 DNA reads TGTGCCAGCAGAGGACGCCAGGAAGTTAACTATGGCTACACCTTC.

The V call is TRBV6-5, the J call TRBJ2-7; D remains ambiguous. The CDR3 contains 13 residues. Per the germline V gene, CDR1 is MNHEY and CDR2 is SVGAGI. V was trimmed by 2 bases and J by 0 bases, leaving 5 bases between them. CDR3 nucleotide sequence: TGTGCCAGCAGTTACAGGAACTCCTACGAGCAGTACTTC. Encoded protein: CASSYRNSYEQYF.

This chain uses TRBV3-1 with TRBJ2-1; possibly TRBD2 for D (6 bases). The V end lost 6 bases, the J end lost 12 bases, and 15 bases lay between the germline ends. Per germline, CDR1 LGHDT and CDR2 YNNKEL (reference sequence). The length of the CDR3 is 12 residues. The CDR3 sequence: CASRLMDGGQFF. CDR3 nucleotides: TGTGCCAGCAGACTTATGGACGGGGGGCAGTTCTTC.

The genes are TRBV30 and TRBJ1-6; no firm D call. V was pared by 2 bases and J by 0 bases, with 11 bases between. The CDR3 loop spans 16 amino acids. In germline, CDR1 is GTSNPN, CDR2 SVGIG (reference sequence). The CDR3 loop reads CAWSFPESSYNSPLHF. Written as DNA, the CDR3 is TGTGCCTGGAGTTTTCCGGAAAGCTCCTATAATTCACCCCTCCACTTT.

This clonotype was observed a few times. In DNA form, the CDR3 reads TGTGCCAGCTCACCACCGGCTAGCGGGAGAGGTGAGCAGTACTTC. Residues: CASSPPASGRGEQYF. The chain couples TRBV18 to TRBJ2-5; 10 nucleotides agree with TRBD2. The V gene's germline CDR1 is KGHSH and CDR2 LQKENI. After removal of 0 bases from V and 11 bases from J, the junction contained 9 bases not matched to a gene. This CDR3 spans 15 amino acids. Full variable domain (rest looked up from reference TRBV18 and TRBJ2-5): NAGVMQNPRHLVRRRGQEARLRCSPMKGHSHVYWYRQLPEEGLKFMVYLQKENIIDESGMPKERFSAEFPKEGPSILRIQQVVRGDSAAYFCASSPPASGRGEQYFGPGTRLLVL.

The chain recombines TRBV4-1 with TRBJ2-7, with D perhaps TRBD1 (6 bases). Trimming took 2 bases from V and 6 from J, leaving 11 bases between them. There are 13 residues in the CDR3. Germline CDR1 reads MGHRA; CDR2 reads YSYEKL. CDR3 nucleotide sequence: TGCGCCAGCAGCCAATTAATGGGGGCCGAGCAGTACTTC. It yields the protein CASSQLMGAEQYF.

Regarding this clonotype: The junction does not match germline at one end; this may be a read error. The chain combines TRBV27 with TRBJ1-1, with D possibly being TRBD1 (6 bases). The germline CDR1 and CDR2 sequences are MNHEY and SMNVEV (reference sequence). This CDR3 comprises 18 residues. This CDR3 reads CASSLGWTATPGDTEAFF. The DNA for the CDR3 is TGTGCTAGCAGTTTGGGATGGACAGCCACCCCGGGGGACACTGAAGCTTTCTTT.

This clonotype has just a few counts. The V and J genes are TRBV20-1 and TRBJ1-2; D is uncertain. V shed 5 bases and J shed 3 bases, with 10 bases lying between them. CDR3 size: 12 residues. Germline CDR1 is DFQATT and CDR2 is SNEGSKA (reference sequence). In nucleotides, the CDR3 is TGCAGTGCTCTGGACGGCCACTATGGCTACACCTTC. Its protein is CSALDGHYGYTF.

This chain links TRBV7-9 with TRBJ1-1, with D possibly TRBD1 on 6 matching bases. Trimming took 4 bases from V and 1 from J, leaving 16 bases between them. This CDR3 contains 16 residues. Per germline, CDR1 SEHNR and CDR2 FQNEAQ (reference sequence). The CDR3 nucleotides read TGTGCCAGCAGCTCCCAAAGGACAGAAAAGAACACTGAAGCTTTCTTT. Translated: CASSSQRTEKNTEAFF.

This clonotype has a handful of counts. V is TRBV15 and J is TRBJ1-5; unclear D gene. V lost 0 bases and J 6 bases, leaving 9 bases between the germline ends. This CDR3 spans 14 amino acids. Germline V lookup: CDR1 LNHNV, CDR2 YYDKDF (reference sequence). CDR3 sequence (DNA): TGTGCCACCAGCAGAGACTTGAACCCTCAGCCCCAGCATTTT. Translated, it gives CATSRDLNPQPQHF.

This chain joins TRBV20-1 and TRBJ2-1, with 12 bases fitting TRBD2. Germline loops: CDR1 DFQATT, CDR2 SNEGSKA (reference sequence). The CDR3 loop spans 15 amino acids. V lost 5 bases and J lost 7; bases outside the gene matches: 9. This chain's CDR3 is CSAGIPGLAGNEQFF. CDR3 nucleotide sequence: TGCAGTGCTGGGATCCCGGGACTAGCGGGTAATGAGCAGTTCTTC.

Only a few counts were recorded for this clonotype. The chain uses TRBV20-1 and TRBJ2-7; D gene ambiguous. This CDR3 has 13 amino acids. Trimming took 4 bases from V and 4 from J, leaving 14 bases between them. Germline V gene sequence: CDR1 DFQATT, CDR2 SNEGSKA (reference sequence). CDR3 sequence reads: CSAKRTENYEQYF. CDR3 DNA sequence: TGCAGTGCTAAACGGACGGAGAATTACGAGCAGTACTTC.

V gene TRBV2 combines with J gene TRBJ1-2; 9 nucleotides align to TRBD1. Germline V lookup: CDR1 SNHLY, CDR2 FYNNEI. This CDR3 region has 15 residues. Trimming cost V 5 bases and J 4 bases; bases outside gene matches: 8. CDR3 protein: CASSKVLGQGYGYTF. CDR3 DNA sequence: TGTGCCAGCAGTAAAGTCCTGGGACAGGGCTATGGCTACACCTTC.

Turning to this clonotype: This may come from a read error, since a much larger clone is one base off. The chain combines TRBV5-1 with TRBJ2-3; D may match TRBD1 or TRBD2 (5 bases each). The CDR3 covers 13 residues. The germline CDR1 and CDR2 sequences are SGHRS and YFSETQ. The CDR3 DNA follows: TGCGCCTGCAGCGTAGGGACCCCAGATACGCAGTATTTT. Translating it yields CACSVGTPDTQYF. Drawing the rest from reference TRBV5-1 and TRBJ2-3, the complete variable domain is KAGVTQTPRYLIKTRGQQVTLSCSPISGHRSVSWYQQTPGQGLQFLFEYFSETQRNKGNFPGRFSGRQFSNSRSEMNVSTLELGDSALYLCACSVGTPDTQYFGPGTRLTVL.

This clonotype occurred a few times. This chain joins TRBV20-1 and TRBJ2-7; D is possibly TRBD2 (6 bases). Germline V lookup: CDR1 DFQATT, CDR2 SNEGSKA (reference sequence). This CDR3 contains 12 residues. Deletions cut 6 bases from V and 3 bases from J, with 12 bases between. The CDR3 spells CSAGDSYYEQYF. In nucleotides, the CDR3 is TGCAGTGCAGGGGACTCCTACTACGAGCAGTACTTC.

This clonotype has more than one count but fewer than ten. DNA of the CDR3: TGCAGTGCTCCCTTTGGTGGGGGACGCACAGATACGCAGTATTTT. It translates to CSAPFGGGRTDTQYF. The rearrangement joins TRBV20-1 to TRBJ2-3; D tentatively fits TRBD1 or TRBD2 (5 bases each). From germline, CDR1 is DFQATT and CDR2 SNEGSKA (reference sequence). Trimming took off 5 bases at V and 1 base at J, with 16 bases between the two ends. CDR3 size: 15 residues.